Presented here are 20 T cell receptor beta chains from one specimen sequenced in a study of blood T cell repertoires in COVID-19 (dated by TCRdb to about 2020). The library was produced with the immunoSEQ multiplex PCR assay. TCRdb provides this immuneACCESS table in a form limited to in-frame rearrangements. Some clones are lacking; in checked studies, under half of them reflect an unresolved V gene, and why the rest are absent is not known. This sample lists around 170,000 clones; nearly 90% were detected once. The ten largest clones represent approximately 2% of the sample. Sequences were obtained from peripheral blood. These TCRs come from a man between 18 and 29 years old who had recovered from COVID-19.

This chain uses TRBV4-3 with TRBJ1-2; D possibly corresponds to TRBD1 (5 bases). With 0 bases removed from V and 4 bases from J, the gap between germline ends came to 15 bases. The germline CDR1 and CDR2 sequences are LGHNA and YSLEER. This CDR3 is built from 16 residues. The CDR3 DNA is TGCGCCAGCAGCCAAGATATTGACAGATCAACCTATGGCTACACCTTC. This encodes CASSQDIDRSTYGYTF.

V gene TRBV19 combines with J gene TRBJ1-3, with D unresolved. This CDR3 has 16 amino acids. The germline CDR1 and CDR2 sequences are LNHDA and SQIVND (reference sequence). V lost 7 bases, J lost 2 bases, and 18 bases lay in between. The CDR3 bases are TGTGCCAGTATTGAGAACCGGTTTTCCCCTGGAAACACCATATATTTT. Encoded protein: CASIENRFSPGNTIYF.

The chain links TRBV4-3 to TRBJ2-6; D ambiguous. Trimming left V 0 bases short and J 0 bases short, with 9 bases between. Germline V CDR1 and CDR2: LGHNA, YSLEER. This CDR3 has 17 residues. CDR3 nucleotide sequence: TGCGCCAGCAGCCAAGATCTGGAGAACTCTGGGGCCAACGTCCTGACTTTC. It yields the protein CASSQDLENSGANVLTF.

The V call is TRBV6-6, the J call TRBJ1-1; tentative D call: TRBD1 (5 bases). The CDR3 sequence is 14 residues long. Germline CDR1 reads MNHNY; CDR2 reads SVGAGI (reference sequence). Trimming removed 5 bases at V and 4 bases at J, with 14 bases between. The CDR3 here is CASSPGRAGTEAFF. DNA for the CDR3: TGTGCCAGCAGTCCCGGCAGGGCCGGCACTGAAGCTTTCTTT.

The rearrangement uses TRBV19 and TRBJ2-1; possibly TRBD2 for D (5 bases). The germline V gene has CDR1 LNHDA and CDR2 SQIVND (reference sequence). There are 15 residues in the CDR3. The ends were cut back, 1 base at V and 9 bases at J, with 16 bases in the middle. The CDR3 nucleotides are TGTGCCAGTAGTATAGGTGGGGTAGTAGCGCCTGAGCAGTTCTTC. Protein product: CASSIGGVVAPEQFF.

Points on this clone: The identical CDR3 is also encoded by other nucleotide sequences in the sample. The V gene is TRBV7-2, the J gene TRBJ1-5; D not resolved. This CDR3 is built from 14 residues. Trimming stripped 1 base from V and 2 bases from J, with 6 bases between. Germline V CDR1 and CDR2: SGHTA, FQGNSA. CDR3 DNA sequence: TGTGCCAGCAGCTTAGACAGTGGCAATCAGCCCCAGCATTTT. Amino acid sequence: CASSLDSGNQPQHF.

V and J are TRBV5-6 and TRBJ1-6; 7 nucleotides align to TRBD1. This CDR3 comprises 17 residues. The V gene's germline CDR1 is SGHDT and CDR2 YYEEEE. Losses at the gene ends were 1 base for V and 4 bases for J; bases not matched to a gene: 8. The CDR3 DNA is TGTGCCAGCAGCTTGTGGACAGGAACCCTTTATAATTCACCCCTCCACTTT. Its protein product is CASSLWTGTLYNSPLHF.

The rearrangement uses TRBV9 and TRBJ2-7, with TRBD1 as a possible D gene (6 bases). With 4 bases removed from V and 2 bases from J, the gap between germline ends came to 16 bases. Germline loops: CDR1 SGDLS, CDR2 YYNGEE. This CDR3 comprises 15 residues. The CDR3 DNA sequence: TGTGCCAGCAGCCTCGGACAGACCCAAGCCTACGAGCAGTACTTC. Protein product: CASSLGQTQAYEQYF.

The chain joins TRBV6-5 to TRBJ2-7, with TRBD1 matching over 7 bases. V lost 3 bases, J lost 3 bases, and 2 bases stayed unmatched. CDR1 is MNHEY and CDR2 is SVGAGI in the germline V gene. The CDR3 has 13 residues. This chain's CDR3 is CASSYRQGYEQYF. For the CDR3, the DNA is TGTGCCAGCAGTTATCGACAGGGCTACGAGCAGTACTTC.

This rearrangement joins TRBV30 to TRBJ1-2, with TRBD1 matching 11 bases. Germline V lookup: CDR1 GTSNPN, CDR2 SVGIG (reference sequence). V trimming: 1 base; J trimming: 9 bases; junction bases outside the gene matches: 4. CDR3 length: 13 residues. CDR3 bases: TGTGCCTGGAGTGGCGGGACAGGGGGGAGCTACACCTTC. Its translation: CAWSGGTGGSYTF.

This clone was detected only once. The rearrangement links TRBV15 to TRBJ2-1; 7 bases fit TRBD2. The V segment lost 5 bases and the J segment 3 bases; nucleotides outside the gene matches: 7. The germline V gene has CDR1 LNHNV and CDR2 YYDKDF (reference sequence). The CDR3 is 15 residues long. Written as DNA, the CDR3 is TGTGCCACCAGCCGAGGGGCTAGCGGCTACAATGAGCAGTTCTTC. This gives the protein CATSRGASGYNEQFF.

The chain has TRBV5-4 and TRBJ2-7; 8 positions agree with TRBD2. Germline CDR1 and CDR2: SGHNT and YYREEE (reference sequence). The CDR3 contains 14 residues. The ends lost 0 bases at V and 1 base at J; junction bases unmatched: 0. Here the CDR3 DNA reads TGTGCCAGCAGCTTGGCGGGAGGGTCCTACGAGCAGTACTTC. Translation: CASSLAGGSYEQYF.

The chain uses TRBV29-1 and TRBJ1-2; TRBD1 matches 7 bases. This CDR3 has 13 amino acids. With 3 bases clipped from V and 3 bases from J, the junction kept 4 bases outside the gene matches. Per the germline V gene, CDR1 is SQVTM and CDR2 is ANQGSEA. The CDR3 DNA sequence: TGCAGCGTTGACACAGGGGAGGACTATGGCTACACCTTC. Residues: CSVDTGEDYGYTF.

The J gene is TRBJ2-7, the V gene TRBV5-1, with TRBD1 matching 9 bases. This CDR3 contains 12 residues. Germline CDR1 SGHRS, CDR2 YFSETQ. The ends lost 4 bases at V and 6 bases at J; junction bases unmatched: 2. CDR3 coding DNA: TGCGCCAGCAGCGGACAGGGGAGCGAGCAGTACTTC. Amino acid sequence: CASSGQGSEQYF.

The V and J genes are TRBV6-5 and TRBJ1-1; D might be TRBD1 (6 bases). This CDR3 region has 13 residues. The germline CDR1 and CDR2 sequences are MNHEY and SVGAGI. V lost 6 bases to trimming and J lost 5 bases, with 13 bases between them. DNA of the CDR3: TGTGCCAGCAGGCCCAGGGGAATGACTGAAGCTTTCTTT. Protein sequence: CASRPRGMTEAFF.

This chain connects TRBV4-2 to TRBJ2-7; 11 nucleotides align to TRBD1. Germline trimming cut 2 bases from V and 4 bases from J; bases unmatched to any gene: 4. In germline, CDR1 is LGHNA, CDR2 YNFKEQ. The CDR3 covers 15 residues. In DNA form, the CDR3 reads TGTGCCAGCAGCCAAAGGACAGGGGGCAAATACGAGCAGTACTTC. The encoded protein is CASSQRTGGKYEQYF.

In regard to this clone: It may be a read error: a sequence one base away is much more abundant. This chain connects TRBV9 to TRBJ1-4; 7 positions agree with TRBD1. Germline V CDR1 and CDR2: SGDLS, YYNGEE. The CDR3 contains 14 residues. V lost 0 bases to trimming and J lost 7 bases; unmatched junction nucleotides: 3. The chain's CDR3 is CASSVGAGGEKLFF. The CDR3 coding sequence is TGTGCCAGCAGCGTAGGGGCAGGGGGTGAAAAACTGTTTTTT. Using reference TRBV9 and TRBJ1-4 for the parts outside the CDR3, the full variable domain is DSGVTQTPKHLITATGQRVTLRCSPRSGDLSVYWYQQSLDQGLQFLIQYYNGEERAKGNILERFSAQQFPDLHSELNLSSLELGDSALYFCASSVGAGGEKLFFGSGTQLSVL.

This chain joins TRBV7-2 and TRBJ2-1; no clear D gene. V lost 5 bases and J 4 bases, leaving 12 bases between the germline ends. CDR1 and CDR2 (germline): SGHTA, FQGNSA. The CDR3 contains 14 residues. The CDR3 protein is CASSPRATYNEQFF. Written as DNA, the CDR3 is TGTGCCAGCAGCCCACGAGCCACTTACAATGAGCAGTTCTTC.

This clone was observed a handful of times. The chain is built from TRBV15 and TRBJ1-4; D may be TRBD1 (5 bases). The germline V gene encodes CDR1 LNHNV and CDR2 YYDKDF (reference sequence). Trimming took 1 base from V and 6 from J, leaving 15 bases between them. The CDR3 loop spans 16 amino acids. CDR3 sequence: CATSRAQGWVDEKLFF. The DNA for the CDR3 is TGTGCCACCAGCAGAGCCCAGGGATGGGTTGATGAAAAACTGTTTTTT.

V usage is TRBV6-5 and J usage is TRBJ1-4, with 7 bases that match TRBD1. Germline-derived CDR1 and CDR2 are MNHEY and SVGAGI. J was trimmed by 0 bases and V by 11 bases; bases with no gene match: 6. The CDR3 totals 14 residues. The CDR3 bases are TGTGCCGGAAGACAGGGTTCAACTAATGAAAAACTGTTTTTT. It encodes CAGRQGSTNEKLFF.